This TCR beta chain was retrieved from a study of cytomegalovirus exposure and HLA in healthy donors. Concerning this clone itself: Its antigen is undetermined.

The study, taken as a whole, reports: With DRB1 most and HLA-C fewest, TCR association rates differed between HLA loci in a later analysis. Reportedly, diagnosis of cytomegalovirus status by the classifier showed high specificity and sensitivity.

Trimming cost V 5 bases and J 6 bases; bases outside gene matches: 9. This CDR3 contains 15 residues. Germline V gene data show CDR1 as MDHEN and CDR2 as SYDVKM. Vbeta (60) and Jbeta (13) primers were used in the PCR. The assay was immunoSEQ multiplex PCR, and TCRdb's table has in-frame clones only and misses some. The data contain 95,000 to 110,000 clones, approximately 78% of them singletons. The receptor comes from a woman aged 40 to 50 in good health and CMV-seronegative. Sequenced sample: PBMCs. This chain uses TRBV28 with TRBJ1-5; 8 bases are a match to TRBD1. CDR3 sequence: CASSPLDRVGQPQHF. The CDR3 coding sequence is TGTGCCAGCAGTCCCCTGGACAGGGTCGGTCAGCCCCAGCATTTT.